Reported below is one T cell receptor beta chain. The target antigen is unknown. This sample was taken from a study of blood T cells in healthy people across ages. Sample-barcoded 5' priming and a J-beta primer mix drove a second PCR of 7 to 11 cycles. MiXCR, applied by TCRdb to the 5' RACE reads, yields one record per CDR3 protein. Of under 2 million distinct CDR3 sequences listed, around 36% were seen once; the top ten hold approximately 10%. The CDR3 is 15 amino acids. With 5 bases removed from V and 5 bases from J, the gap between germline ends came to 16 bases. Germline CDR1 and CDR2: MNHEY and SMNVEV (reference sequence). Study results and limitations: Relative to aged donors, long-lived donors carried more naive CD4+ cells and displayed higher diversity. The fall in TCR beta diversity per million T cells was roughly linear with age.

This chain joins TRBV27 and TRBJ2-1, with D possibly matching TRBD1 (6 bases). The TCR sequence derives from a young woman in good health. The sequenced sample was blood. CDR3 nucleotides: TGTGCCAGCAGTCCAGGGGTGAACCCCCACAATGAGCAGTTCTTC. Protein product: CASSPGVNPHNEQFF.